Listed here are 17 T cell receptor beta chains from one sample, sequenced in a study of blood T cell repertoires in COVID-19. Sequencing used immunoSEQ multiplex PCR; TCRdb keeps in-frame clones, though not all of them. The sample has about 330,000 clones; about 90% are singletons. The sample comprised PBMCs or T cells enriched from blood (not recorded which). The receptors were gathered from a young woman who had recovered from COVID-19.

This clone has a handful of counts. The chain uses TRBV7-6 and TRBJ2-5; D gene ambiguous. The CDR3 runs 13 residues. V gave up 5 bases and J gave up 2 bases, with 9 bases separating them. Germline V gives CDR1 SGHVS, CDR2 FNYEAQ. The CDR3 DNA follows: TGTGCCAGCAGCCCTCTAGAACAAGAGACCCAGTACTTC. Translated: CASSPLEQETQYF. The full variable domain, completed using reference TRBV7-6 and TRBJ2-5, is GAGVSQSPRYKVTKRGQDVALRCDPISGHVSLYWYRQALGQGPEFLTYFNYEAQQDKSGLPNDRFSAERPEGSISTLTIQRTEQRDSAMYRCASSPLEQETQYFGPGTRLLVL.

Only one count was recorded for this clone. The chain joins TRBV23-1 to TRBJ1-3, with D hard to call. TRBV23-1 is recorded as an ORF, its role being uncertain. There are 15 residues in the CDR3. V lost 0 bases and J 1 base, leaving 7 bases between the germline ends. In nucleotides, the CDR3 is TGCGCCAGCAGTCAATCGCTCAGGTCTGGAAACACCATATATTTT. Translating gives CASSQSLRSGNTIYF.

V usage is TRBV5-1 and J usage is TRBJ2-7; 7 bases are shared with TRBD1. The CDR3 covers 15 residues. V dropped 2 bases and J dropped 3; count of bases not matched to a gene: 8. CDR1 and CDR2 from the germline V gene are SGHRS and YFSETQ. The CDR3 nucleotides are TGCGCCAGCAGCTTAAAACAGGGGATTTACTACGAGCAGTACTTC. It is translated as CASSLKQGIYYEQYF.

The chain recombines TRBV28 with TRBJ1-4; 7 bases line up with TRBD1. V gave up 5 bases and J gave up 5 bases; unmatched junction bases: 8. CDR1 MDHEN and CDR2 SYDVKM come from the germline V gene. CDR3 length: 15 amino acids. The CDR3 protein is CASSPSTGTNEKLFF. The CDR3 DNA follows: TGTGCCAGCAGTCCTTCGACAGGGACGAATGAAAAACTGTTTTTT.

The chain employs TRBV11-2 and TRBJ2-5; 7 nucleotides align to TRBD1. Germline V gene data show CDR1 as SGHAT and CDR2 as FQNNGV. With V trimmed by 5 bases and J by 1 base, 7 bases remained unmatched. The CDR3 extends over 15 amino acids. The CDR3, as DNA: TGTGCCAGCAGCGCCTACGGGACAGCCCAAGAGACCCAGTACTTC. This gives the protein CASSAYGTAQETQYF.

The chain recombines TRBV9 with TRBJ1-5; possible D gene TRBD1, 6 bases. V was cut by 2 bases and J by 7 bases, with 10 bases left in between. Germline V gene sequence: CDR1 SGDLS, CDR2 YYNGEE. The CDR3 has 13 residues. CDR3 amino acids: CASSVRTDQPQHF. The CDR3 nucleotides are TGTGCCAGCAGCGTTCGGACAGACCAGCCCCAGCATTTT.

The rearrangement joins TRBV13 to TRBJ2-7; D gene uncertain. Deletions cut 8 bases from V and 3 bases from J, with 14 bases between. CDR1 and CDR2 from the germline V gene are PRHDT and FYEKMQ (reference sequence). This CDR3 comprises 13 residues. The CDR3 region is CASGRRYFYEQYF. CDR3 nucleotide sequence: TGTGCCAGCGGTCGGCGGTACTTCTACGAGCAGTACTTC.

The chain is built from TRBV28 and TRBJ2-5; the D is unclear. The ends were cut back, 2 bases at V and 5 bases at J, with 18 bases in the middle. The CDR3 has 16 residues. Germline values: CDR1 MDHEN, CDR2 SYDVKM. The CDR3 nucleotides read TGTGCCAGCAGTTTAGGCGGAACGCCGAGGTCGGAGACCCAGTACTTC. Amino acids: CASSLGGTPRSETQYF.

The chain has TRBV7-2 and TRBJ1-2, with 7 bases lining up with TRBD1. This CDR3 contains 14 residues. V lost 3 bases and J lost 5; bases outside the gene matches: 6. Germline V CDR1 and CDR2: SGHTA, FQGNSA. The CDR3 protein is CASSFGTARYGYTF. The CDR3 nucleotides read TGTGCCAGCAGCTTTGGGACAGCTAGGTATGGCTACACCTTC.

The chain joins TRBV6-2 or TRBV6-3 to TRBJ1-1; TRBD1 agrees at 7 bases. This CDR3 region has 15 residues. CDR1 is MNHEY and CDR2 is SVGEGT in the germline V gene. J gave up 2 bases and V 6 bases, and 9 bases lay outside the gene matches. The CDR3 DNA reads TGTGCCAGCAGCCCATCCGGGACAGCTAACACTGAAGCTTTCTTT. Translated: CASSPSGTANTEAFF.

This chain links TRBV7-9 with TRBJ1-1; D gene unclear. Trimming removed 6 bases at V and 1 base at J, with 12 bases between. From germline, CDR1 is SEHNR and CDR2 FQNEAQ (reference sequence). The CDR3 is 14 amino acids. Here the CDR3 DNA reads TGTGCCAGCAGTTTTAAGATCGGGAACACTGAAGCTTTCTTT. Amino acid sequence: CASSFKIGNTEAFF.

J is TRBJ2-5 and V is TRBV10-3; D ambiguous. Trimming pared 0 bases from V and 5 bases from J, leaving 4 bases between. The CDR3 runs to 12 residues. CDR1 ENHRY and CDR2 SYGVKD come from the germline V gene. As DNA, the CDR3 is TGTGCCATCAGTGAGTCGAGTGAGACCCAGTACTTC. Its protein is CAISESSETQYF.

The rearrangement uses TRBV18 and TRBJ1-6; TRBD1 aligns across 9 bases. The CDR3 contains 16 residues. Germline V gene lookup returns CDR1 KGHSH and CDR2 LQKENI. V gave up 2 bases and J gave up 7 bases; unmatched junction bases: 6. CDR3 loop: CASSPKGDRENSPLHF. The CDR3 region has the DNA TGTGCCAGCTCACCAAAGGGGGACAGGGAAAATTCACCCCTCCACTTT. Complete variable domain (other parts from reference TRBV18 and TRBJ1-6): NAGVMQNPRHLVRRRGQEARLRCSPMKGHSHVYWYRQLPEEGLKFMVYLQKENIIDESGMPKERFSAEFPKEGPSILRIQQVVRGDSAAYFCASSPKGDRENSPLHFGNGTRLTVT.

The chain is built from TRBV2 and TRBJ1-3; maybe TRBD1 (6 bases). V was shortened by 0 bases and J by 0 bases, with 15 bases between the two germline ends. Germline values: CDR1 SNHLY, CDR2 FYNNEI. The CDR3 loop spans 18 amino acids. Here the CDR3 DNA reads TGTGCCAGCAGTGAAGCGGGCCCCGGGACACTCTCTGGAAACACCATATATTTT. This gives the protein CASSEAGPGTLSGNTIYF.

The J gene is TRBJ1-2, the V gene TRBV5-4; 8 positions match TRBD1. In germline, CDR1 is SGHNT, CDR2 YYREEE (reference sequence). CDR3 length: 14 residues. The ends lost 0 bases at V and 4 bases at J; junction bases unmatched: 2. The CDR3 DNA reads as TGTGCCAGCAGCTTGGCAGGGGGCCCCTATGGCTACACCTTC. Translation: CASSLAGGPYGYTF.

The J gene is TRBJ2-7, the V gene TRBV4-1; TRBD1 might be the D (5 bases). Trimming took 4 bases from V and 1 from J, leaving 11 bases between them. Germline CDR1 is MGHRA and CDR2 is YSYEKL. The CDR3 consists of 14 residues. CDR3 sequence reads: CASSPQDKSYEQYF. As DNA, the CDR3 is TGCGCCAGCAGCCCGCAGGACAAGTCCTACGAGCAGTACTTC.

V usage is TRBV6-5 and J usage is TRBJ2-1, with 11 bases that match TRBD2. The V segment lost 6 bases and the J segment 10 bases; nucleotides outside the gene matches: 11. The CDR3 covers 15 residues. Germline V gives CDR1 MNHEY, CDR2 SVGAGI. The CDR3 bases are TGTGCCAGCAGCCACGGGACTAGCGGTGTTAAGGAGCAGTTCTTC. This gives the protein CASSHGTSGVKEQFF.